These 4 T cell receptor beta chains share one sample of origin, sequenced in a study of CD8 T cells in Susac syndrome. Reverse transcription of roughly 0.5 to 1 ug RNA used random hexamers. Each CDR3 protein gets one entry after TCRdb re-called the immunoSEQ multiplex PCR reads with MiXCR. The repertoire holds under 200,000 distinct CDR3 sequences, with approximately 95% as singletons. The sequencing input was CD8+ T cells from PBMCs. Source of these receptors: a human donor with multiple sclerosis.

The J gene is TRBJ1-1, the V gene TRBV27; weak D call: TRBD1 (6 bases). V was clipped by 2 bases and J by 3 bases, with 10 bases between them. Looked up from germline, CDR1 is MNHEY and CDR2 is SMNVEV (reference sequence). The CDR3 runs 14 residues. The CDR3 loop reads CASSLAQGYTEAFF. The CDR3 DNA sequence: TGTGCCAGCAGTTTAGCCCAGGGGTACACTGAAGCTTTCTTT.

As DNA, the CDR3 is TGTGCCTGGAGCCCACCGAGGGGACAGGGCGTCTACGAGCAGTACTTC. Residues: CAWSPPRGQGVYEQYF. The V gene is TRBV30, the J gene TRBJ2-7; 9 nucleotides agree with TRBD1. Germline V gene sequence: CDR1 GTSNPN, CDR2 SVGIG (reference sequence). Trimming took 3 bases from V and 3 from J; bases not matched to a gene: 12. CDR3 size: 16 residues.

The chain has TRBV6-5 and TRBJ2-7, with TRBD1 identical over 8 bases. Germline CDR1 and CDR2: MNHEY and SVGAGI. J was trimmed by 1 base and V by 4 bases; bases with no gene match: 3. The CDR3 consists of 14 residues. The CDR3 spells CASSLTGASYEQYF. For the CDR3, the DNA is TGTGCCAGCAGTTTGACAGGGGCTTCCTACGAGCAGTACTTC.

The chain has TRBV20-1 and TRBJ2-7, with 8 bases matching TRBD1. The CDR3 consists of 14 residues. Looked up from germline, CDR1 is DFQATT and CDR2 is SNEGSKA (reference sequence). V lost 0 bases to trimming and J lost 4 bases; unmatched junction nucleotides: 5. In DNA form, the CDR3 reads TGCAGTGCTAGAGATTATACAGGGGGGTACGAGCAGTACTTC. Amino acid sequence: CSARDYTGGYEQYF.